Included here is one T cell receptor beta chain sequence, with context. This clonotype was picked up many times. What this receptor recognizes is not known. Base quality data are lacking; no much larger clone is found one base away. The data derive from a study of blood T cells in healthy people across ages (dated by TCRdb to the mid-2010s). In terms of the full investigation: Template switching captured roughly one uniquely barcoded TCR beta cDNA molecule per two T cells in model experiments. Using deep sequencing normalized with unique cDNA molecular identifiers, the study measured how TCR beta repertoire diversity changes with age. The donors were split into four age groups: young (average around 16 years), middle-aged (39), aged (over 55) and long-lived (about 82). To avoid experimental bias, donors of different ages were randomly spread across the sequencing lanes. The study analyzed two additional independent replicas of 1 million unique cDNA reads from the same blood draw for two donors, one aged 18 to 30 and one aged 80 or older. Broader findings and caveats from the paper: Observed TCR beta diversity per million T cells fell roughly linearly with age, and a significant reduction was already apparent by age roughly 40. Conclusive comparison of naive and antigen-experienced compartments was prevented by the profiling of bulk unsorted PBMCs. A strong correlation was found between observed TCR beta diversity and the percentage of naive T cells measured by flow cytometry. Because donor CMV infection status was unknown, age-related changes in expanded clonotypes were potentially confounded. Compared with the aged group, more naive CD4+ T cells, fewer expanded clones and increased TCR diversity were shown by the long-lived group, suggesting age selection. Total diversity estimates from one million sequenced T cells were considered lower bounds and underestimates.

CDR1 and CDR2 were assigned from the germline V gene as MNHEY and SVGAGI. V was cut back by 5 bases and J by 0 bases, leaving a gap of 14 bases between them. The CDR3 holds 16 amino acids from the cysteine to the phenylalanine. Here the CDR3 DNA is all that survives: 48 bases in frame from base 1. Libraries were prepared through 5' RACE. The listed sequencing device is Illumina HiSeq 2500. A second roughly 7 to 12 cycle PCR used a sample-barcoded 5' primer and a J-beta primer mix. A template-switch 5' adaptor carrying 12 random nucleotides introduced a unique molecular identifier onto each TCR beta cDNA molecule. Each sample yielded at least 3 million CDR3-containing paired-end reads. All of the RNA was converted into first-strand cDNA using the Mint cDNA synthesis kit, with a TRBC-specific oligonucleotide serving as the primer. After uracil-DNA glycosylase treatment, a first 18-cycle PCR used universal primers M1SS and BC2_uni_R on all cDNA. In the paper's pipeline: For normalization, 1 million high-quality reads, each with a distinct molecular identifier, were randomly selected from each sample. Instead of being binned into consensus sequences, reads with shared molecular identifiers were discarded. CDR3 identification, clonotype clustering and error correction used MiTCR with a Q25 quality threshold and the strictest error-elimination algorithm. A nonparametric unseen species model using Euler transformation provided a lower-bound estimate of total TCR beta diversity. Using fastp at Q25 and MiXCR, TCRdb reprocessed the public reads and kept productive beta chains. Every entry covers one CDR3 protein and lists the most common genes and DNA from its rows. The V and J calls shown here were made by TCRdb, not taken from the authors' results. Recorded for this sample are 540,000 or so distinct CDR3 sequences; around 48% of them occurred a single time. The ten largest clonotypes hold around 23% of the sample.

The donors were roughly 40 Caucasian individuals from Russia, aged 6 to 90 years, who were systemically healthy. Roughly 9 milliliters of peripheral blood were drawn from each donor into EDTA-treated Vacutainer tubes. PBMCs were isolated by Ficoll-Paque density-gradient centrifugation, with at least 6 million obtained per sample. Total RNA was extracted from PBMCs with Trizol reagent, with at least 6 micrograms obtained per sample. For every donor, an aliquot of PBMCs went through flow cytometry to measure the percentages of naive CD45RAhigh/CD27high T cells. Rearrangement joined TRBV6-5 to TRBJ2-1; the D call is possibly TRBD1 or TRBD2, each sharing 5 bases. The sample was blood. This TCR came from a man older than 75 in good health. The CDR3 corresponds to CASSTQGRGSYNEQFF. The sequenced DNA: TGTGCCAGCAGTACCCAGGGACGTGGCTCCTACAATGAGCAGTTCTTC.